Sequencing of this T cell receptor (beta chain) was carried out in a study of blood T cells in healthy people across ages. Notes on the study in general: Lack of knowledge of donor CMV status possibly confounded expanded clonotype changes.

Sample-barcoded 5' priming and a J-beta primer mix drove a second PCR of roughly 6 to 12 cycles. A template-switch adaptor containing 12 random nucleotides labeled each cDNA molecule. Any given sample supplied a minimum of 2.5 million CDR3-containing paired-end reads. TCRdb processed the 5' RACE reads anew with MiXCR; each CDR3 protein has one entry. The sample includes around 900,000 distinct CDR3 sequences, 51% of them seen just once. V was trimmed by 2 bases and J by 2 bases, leaving 12 bases between them. The CDR3 contains 15 residues. Germline loops: CDR1 MNHEY, CDR2 SMNVEV (reference sequence). With regard to this clonotype: Its antigen is as yet unknown.

Sequenced input: blood. The sequence came from a woman in her sixties in good health. The chain couples TRBV27 to TRBJ2-5, with D uncertain. CDR3 nucleotides: TGTGCCAGCAGTTTAGGTTATGGGCAGCAAGAGACCCAGTACTTC. This sequence encodes CASSLGYGQQETQYF.